A single sample is the source of the 20 T cell receptor beta chains below, sequenced in a study of post-analysis software for immune sequencing data. General study findings and limits: Five TRBV segments were significantly more frequent in patients than in controls. TRBV5-6, TRBV5-1 and TRBV20-1 were among these segments.

No antigens are known for them. The authors incorporated unique molecular identifiers into the TCR beta cDNA libraries. MiXCR, run by TCRdb on the PCR reads, gives a single entry per CDR3 protein. The sample lists about 770,000 distinct CDR3 sequences, 40% to 55% occurring once. The sample comprised blood. The receptors here all came from a girl aged 5-17 years with multiple sclerosis.

This clonotype was counted only a few times. J is TRBJ2-1 and V is TRBV7-6, with a weak D call TRBD2 (6 bases). CDR3 length: 17 residues. Deletions cut 1 base from V and 4 bases from J, with 17 bases between. Germline V CDR1 and CDR2: SGHVS, FNYEAQ. DNA of the CDR3: TGTGCCAGCAGCTTAGTCGGTAGGCGGGAAACTTACAATGAGCAGTTCTTC. Protein product: CASSLVGRRETYNEQFF.

This chain joins TRBV20-1 and TRBJ2-1; D perhaps matches TRBD1 (6 bases). The germline V gene has CDR1 DFQATT and CDR2 SNEGSKA (reference sequence). This CDR3 has 16 residues. As DNA, the CDR3 is TGCAGGGCCAGGGGAGCGGAGCCGAGCTCCTACAATGAGCAGTTCTTC. Translation: CRARGAEPSSYNEQFF.

A note on this clonotype: With a much larger clone just one base away, this may be a read error. This chain uses TRBV29-1 with TRBJ2-4, with TRBD1 matching 11 bases. Germline loops: CDR1 SQVTM, CDR2 ANQGSEA. This CDR3 contains 11 residues. CDR3 protein: CGAGTGGLQYF. CDR3 bases: TGCGGCGCTGGGACAGGGGGTTTGCAGTACTTC. The variable domain in full, completed from reference TRBV29-1 and TRBJ2-4, reads SAVISQKPSRDICQRGTSLTIQCQVDSQVTMMFWYRQQPGQSLTLIATANQGSEATYESGFVIDKFPISRPNLTFSTLTVSNMSPEDSSIYLCGAGTGGLQYFGAGTRLSVL.

The V call is TRBV2, the J call TRBJ1-1; D not certain. With 8 bases removed from V and 2 bases from J, the gap between germline ends came to 12 bases. In germline, CDR1 is SNHLY, CDR2 FYNNEI. The CDR3 is made up of 13 amino acids. The CDR3 DNA is TGTGCCAGCCCCACGTCCGTTAACACTGAAGCTTTCTTT. Its protein is CASPTSVNTEAFF.

This clonotype was counted between two and nine times. The rearrangement uses TRBV9 and TRBJ1-2; D call uncertain. Per the germline V gene, CDR1 is SGDLS and CDR2 is YYNGEE. V lost 2 bases and J 0 bases, leaving 11 bases between the germline ends. The CDR3 consists of 15 residues. The CDR3 DNA reads as TGTGCCAGCAGCGTTTCCGGAACTACTAACTATGGCTACACCTTC. Amino acid sequence: CASSVSGTTNYGYTF.

CDR3 coding DNA: TGTGCCAGCAGCTTCCCTAGCGGGCCCAGCACAGATACGCAGTATTTT. Its protein product is CASSFPSGPSTDTQYF. This chain connects TRBV7-3 to TRBJ2-3, with 8 positions matching TRBD2. The germline V gene has CDR1 SGHTA and CDR2 FQGTGA. This CDR3 has 16 residues. Unmatched junction bases numbered 5, after V lost 3 bases and J lost 0 bases.

The V call is TRBV5-1, the J call TRBJ2-7; 10 nucleotides match TRBD2. Trimming cost V 1 base and J 5 bases; bases outside gene matches: 9. CDR1 SGHRS and CDR2 YFSETQ come from the germline V gene. There are 16 residues in the CDR3. The CDR3 DNA reads as TGCGCCAGCAGCTTGAGGCCTAGCGGGAGTCCCGACGAGCAGTACTTC. Translation gives CASSLRPSGSPDEQYF.

The chain links TRBV6-1 to TRBJ2-5, with D possibly being TRBD1 or TRBD2 (6 bases each). With 7 bases removed from V and 7 bases from J, the gap between germline ends came to 16 bases. Germline V gene sequence: CDR1 MNHNS, CDR2 SASEGT. The CDR3 has 13 amino acids. The CDR3 here is CASIRPGGGTQYF. Written as DNA, the CDR3 is TGTGCCAGCATCAGGCCAGGAGGGGGGACCCAGTACTTC.

This clonotype is medium-sized. This chain joins TRBV6-5 and TRBJ1-1, with D perhaps TRBD1 (6 bases). This CDR3 contains 13 residues. Germline lookup yields CDR1 MNHEY and CDR2 SVGAGI. With 2 bases removed from V and 4 bases from J, the gap between germline ends came to 8 bases. The CDR3 DNA reads TGTGCCAGCAGTTACGCGGACAGCACTGAAGCTTTCTTT. This sequence encodes CASSYADSTEAFF.

The rearrangement links TRBV20-1 to TRBJ2-7; possible D gene TRBD1, 6 bases. From germline, CDR1 is DFQATT and CDR2 SNEGSKA (reference sequence). This CDR3 has 13 amino acids. The CDR3 nucleotides are TGCAGCCAGGGGCGGTACAGCTCCTACGAGCAGTACTTC. This gives the protein CSQGRYSSYEQYF.

The gene calls are TRBV29-1 and TRBJ1-2; 7 nucleotides line up with TRBD1. Germline V gene sequence: CDR1 SQVTM, CDR2 ANQGSEA. This CDR3 comprises 13 residues. Trimming removed 2 bases from V and 2 bases from J; junction bases left unmatched: 2. The CDR3 reads CSVEPTGNYGYTF. CDR3 nucleotide sequence: TGCAGCGTTGAACCGACAGGGAACTATGGCTACACCTTC.

This clonotype has a handful of counts. CDR3 DNA: TGCAGTGCTAGAGATACGTTTGGGACAGTAGAGACCCAGTACTTC. Its protein is CSARDTFGTVETQYF. The V and J genes are TRBV20-1 and TRBJ2-5; 7 nucleotides agree with TRBD1. Germline V gene sequence: CDR1 DFQATT, CDR2 SNEGSKA (reference sequence). CDR3 size: 15 residues. V trimming: 0 bases; J trimming: 4 bases; junction bases outside the gene matches: 8.

The chain has TRBV13 and TRBJ2-4; tentatively, D is TRBD1 or TRBD2 (5 bases each). The J call is doubtful: the DNA matches TRBJ2-7 better. CDR1 is PRHDT and CDR2 is FYEKMQ in the germline V gene (reference sequence). CDR3 size: 15 residues. Here the CDR3 reads CASSLLNDRGDEQYF. CDR3 coding DNA: TGTGCCAGCAGCTTACTAAACGATCGAGGGGACGAGCAGTACTTC.

With respect to this clonotype: The junction departs from the called germline gene at one end, perhaps through a read error. This chain uses TRBV29-1 with TRBJ2-1, with D unresolved. This CDR3 spans 12 amino acids. Germline CDR1 is SQVTM and CDR2 is ANQGSEA. The CDR3, as DNA: TGCGGCGTTTACCGGGCCTACAATGAGCAGTTCTTC. Residues: CGVYRAYNEQFF.

This clonotype was found once. This chain joins TRBV3-1 and TRBJ2-1; TRBD2 aligns across 12 bases. The CDR3 has 16 amino acids. Per germline, CDR1 LGHDT and CDR2 YNNKEL (reference sequence). J gave up 2 bases and V 6 bases, and 5 bases lay outside the gene matches. CDR3 DNA sequence: TGTGCCAGCAGACTAGCGGGAGGAAGAACCTACAATGAGCAGTTCTTC. Its protein is CASRLAGGRTYNEQFF.

This clonotype was recorded many times. This rearrangement joins TRBV9 to TRBJ2-7; D is possibly TRBD1 (6 bases). The V end lost 0 bases, the J end lost 2 bases, and 18 bases lay between the germline ends. Per the germline V gene, CDR1 is SGDLS and CDR2 is YYNGEE. The CDR3 is 17 amino acids. CDR3 in amino acids: CASSVGTARAATYEQYF. The CDR3 nucleotides read TGTGCCAGCAGCGTAGGGACAGCTCGTGCCGCCACCTACGAGCAGTACTTC.

Only a few counts were recorded for this clonotype. The rearrangement uses TRBV20-1 and TRBJ2-3; 7 bases match TRBD2. This CDR3 region has 14 residues. Trimming cost V 5 bases and J 6 bases; bases outside gene matches: 11. Per the germline V gene, CDR1 is DFQATT and CDR2 is SNEGSKA (reference sequence). CDR3 sequence: CSAASGAEGDTQYF. In nucleotides, the CDR3 is TGCAGTGCTGCTAGCGGAGCCGAGGGGGATACGCAGTATTTT.

This CDR3 is CASSPWTGRGETQYF. The CDR3 DNA reads TGTGCCAGCAGTCCGTGGACAGGGAGGGGTGAGACCCAGTACTTC. The rearrangement uses TRBV27 and TRBJ2-5; D possibly corresponds to TRBD1 (8 bases). CDR1 MNHEY and CDR2 SMNVEV come from the germline V gene (reference sequence). V was shortened by 5 bases and J by 5 bases, with 18 bases between the two germline ends. There are 15 residues in the CDR3.

This chain connects TRBV5-6 to TRBJ1-2; a possible D gene is TRBD1 (6 bases). CDR1 is SGHDT, CDR2 YYEEEE, per germline. The CDR3 has 14 residues. Trimming stripped 3 bases from V and 10 bases from J, with 19 bases between. The CDR3 nucleotides read TGTGCCAGCAGCTCCGGAGGAGGGGGACTGATCTACACCTTC. Its protein product is CASSSGGGGLIYTF.

This clonotype was counted only a few times. This sequence joins TRBV20-1 and TRBJ2-1; D not certain. The ends were cut back, 3 bases at V and 9 bases at J, with 15 bases in the middle. This CDR3 is 13 amino acids long. From germline, CDR1 is DFQATT and CDR2 SNEGSKA (reference sequence). CDR3 region: CSASPTSVGEQFF. CDR3 nucleotides: TGCAGTGCTAGTCCCACATCCGTCGGTGAGCAGTTCTTC.